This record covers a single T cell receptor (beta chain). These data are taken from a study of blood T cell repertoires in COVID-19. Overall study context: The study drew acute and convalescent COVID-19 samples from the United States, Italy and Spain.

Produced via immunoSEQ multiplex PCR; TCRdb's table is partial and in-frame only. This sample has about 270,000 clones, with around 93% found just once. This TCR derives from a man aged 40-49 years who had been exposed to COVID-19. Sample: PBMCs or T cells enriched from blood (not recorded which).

CDR3 sequence: CASIPAGRYNEQFF. The CDR3 coding sequence is TGTGCCAGTATTCCAGCGGGGAGATACAATGAGCAGTTCTTC. V and J are TRBV19 and TRBJ2-1; 7 bases map to TRBD2. Germline V CDR1 and CDR2: LNHDA, SQIVND (reference sequence). The CDR3 loop spans 14 amino acids. J lost 4 bases, V lost 7 bases, and 7 bases had no gene match. Complete variable domain (other parts from reference TRBV19 and TRBJ2-1): DGGITQSPKYLFRKEGQNVTLSCEQNLNHDAMYWYRQDPGQGLRLIYYSQIVNDFQKGDIAEGYSVSREKKESFPLTVTSAQKNPTAFYLCASIPAGRYNEQFFGPGTRLTVL.